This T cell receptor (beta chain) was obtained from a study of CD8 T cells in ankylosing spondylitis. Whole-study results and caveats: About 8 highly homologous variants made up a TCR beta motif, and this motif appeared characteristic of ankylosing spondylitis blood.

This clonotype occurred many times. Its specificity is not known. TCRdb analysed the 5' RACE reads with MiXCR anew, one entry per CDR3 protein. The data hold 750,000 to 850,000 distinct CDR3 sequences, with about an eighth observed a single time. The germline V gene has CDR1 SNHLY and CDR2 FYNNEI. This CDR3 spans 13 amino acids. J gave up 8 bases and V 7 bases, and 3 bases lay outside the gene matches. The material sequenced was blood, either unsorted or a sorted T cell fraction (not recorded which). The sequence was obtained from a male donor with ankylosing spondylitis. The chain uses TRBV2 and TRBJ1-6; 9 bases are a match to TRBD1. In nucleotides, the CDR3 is TGTGCCAGCACGGGACAGGGCGATTCACCCCTCCACTTT. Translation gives CASTGQGDSPLHF.